The 15 T cell receptor beta chains listed next were all sequenced from one sample in a study of T cells in Graves' hyperthyroidism and ophthalmopathy. Amplified regions were TCR beta CDR3 sequences from RNA transcripts. During a first-round RT-PCR of the TCR CDR3, the HTBI primer set was used. TCRdb recomputed calls from the multiplex PCR reads with MiXCR, one row per CDR3 protein. The top ten clones hold around half of a sample with 340,000 or so distinct CDR3 sequences, 21% of them seen once. Sequenced: blood. These receptors were taken from a woman aged 50 to 60 with Graves' hyperthyroidism.

This clonotype was seen repeatedly, ten times or more. V is TRBV6-1 and J is TRBJ1-1, with 7 bases lining up with TRBD1. Trimming cost V 6 bases and J 1 base; bases outside gene matches: 17. Germline V lookup: CDR1 MNHNS, CDR2 SASEGT. The length of the CDR3 is 18 residues. The CDR3 region has the DNA TGTGCCAGCAGACCGGACAGGTCTGGCAATGGGGGGAACACTGAAGCTTTCTTT. The encoded protein is CASRPDRSGNGGNTEAFF.

This clonotype was counted many times. The chain uses TRBV24-1 and TRBJ2-1; D remains unclear. CDR3 size: 11 residues. Looked up from germline, CDR1 is KGHDR and CDR2 is SFDVKD. The V end lost 0 bases, the J end lost 7 bases, and 0 bases lay between the germline ends. The CDR3 spells CATSDLNEQFF. The CDR3, as DNA: TGTGCCACCAGTGATTTGAATGAGCAGTTCTTC.

This chain connects TRBV6-9 to TRBJ2-1, with TRBD1 matching over 10 bases. The CDR3 consists of 15 residues. Germline values: CDR1 MNHGY, CDR2 SVAAGI. The V segment lost 3 bases and the J segment 7 bases; nucleotides outside the gene matches: 6. The CDR3 nucleotides are TGTGCCAGCAGTTACCGGGACAGGGGTCGGAATGAGCAGTTCTTC. It is translated as CASSYRDRGRNEQFF.

This clonotype was observed once. The CDR3 is CSASVTGTGDEKLFF. The CDR3 DNA reads as TGCAGTGCTAGTGTGACCGGGACAGGGGATGAAAAACTGTTTTTT. The chain carries TRBV20-1 and TRBJ1-4; 10 bases are shared with TRBD1. The germline V gene has CDR1 DFQATT and CDR2 SNEGSKA (reference sequence). CDR3 size: 15 residues. V lost 3 bases and J lost 6; bases outside the gene matches: 7.

As concerns this clonotype: A read error may produce the germline difference seen at one junction end. This rearrangement joins TRBV7-9 to TRBJ1-1; a weak D match, TRBD1 (5 bases). This CDR3 has 13 amino acids. Per germline, CDR1 SEHNR and CDR2 FQNEAQ (reference sequence). CDR3: CASGLHGTSGAFF. Written as DNA, the CDR3 is TGTGCCAGCGGCTTACACGGGACGTCTGGAGCTTTCTTT.

This chain uses TRBV11-3 with TRBJ2-3, with D possibly TRBD1 on 7 matching bases. Germline CDR1 is SGHNT and CDR2 is YENEEA. Between the trimmed V and J ends, which lost 0 bases and 4 bases, there was a span of 17 bases. The CDR3 sequence is 17 residues long. Here the CDR3 reads CASSLDRNGGGPDTQYF. The CDR3 DNA sequence: TGTGCCAGCAGCTTAGATCGGAACGGAGGGGGCCCAGATACGCAGTATTTT.

This clonotype came up many times. This chain joins TRBV12-3 or TRBV12-4 and TRBJ1-2; 7 bases are shared with TRBD1. Trimming cost V 2 bases and J 6 bases; bases outside gene matches: 6. This CDR3 region has 14 residues. The CDR3 DNA is TGTGCCAGCAGTTTAAAAGTGACAGGGCATGGCTACACCTTC. Protein: CASSLKVTGHGYTF.

This clonotype was observed at least ten times. V is TRBV19 and J is TRBJ2-1, with TRBD1 matching over 8 bases. Trimming removed 3 bases from V and 2 bases from J; junction bases left unmatched: 6. The CDR3 length is 16 residues. Per the germline V gene, CDR1 is LNHDA and CDR2 is SQIVND (reference sequence). CDR3 sequence (DNA): TGTGCCAGTAGTATTGGAGGACAGGGACCCTACAATGAGCAGTTCTTC. Its translation: CASSIGGQGPYNEQFF.

This clonotype showed up many times. J is TRBJ2-3 and V is TRBV29-1, with 12 bases matching TRBD2. With V trimmed by 6 bases and J by 4 bases, 5 bases remained unmatched. Germline CDR1 is SQVTM and CDR2 is ANQGSEA. CDR3 length: 14 residues. The CDR3 loop is CSVLAGGPSDTQYF. CDR3 bases: TGCAGCGTCCTAGCGGGAGGGCCGTCAGATACGCAGTATTTT.

The genes are TRBV6-6 and TRBJ2-7; 11 bases fit TRBD1. The CDR3 covers 16 residues. V was pared by 2 bases and J by 3 bases, with 6 bases of the junction left unmatched. Germline loops: CDR1 MNHNY, CDR2 SVGAGI (reference sequence). The CDR3 DNA is TGTGCCAGCAGTTACCTGGACAGGGGGCCTAGCTACGAGCAGTACTTC. Translation gives CASSYLDRGPSYEQYF.

This sequence joins TRBV7-3 and TRBJ2-3; tentatively, D is TRBD2 (5 bases). Germline CDR1 SGHTA, CDR2 FQGTGA. CDR3 size: 13 residues. V lost 5 bases and J 6 bases, leaving 12 bases between the germline ends. The CDR3, as DNA: TGTGCCAGCAGCGACGATCTAGCTGATACGCAGTATTTT. Protein sequence: CASSDDLADTQYF. The complete variable domain, with remaining parts taken from reference TRBV7-3 and TRBJ2-3, reads GAGVSQTPSNKVTEKGKYVELRCDPISGHTALYWYRQSLGQGPEFLIYFQGTGAADDSGLPNDRFFAVRPEGSVSTLKIQRTERGDSAVYLCASSDDLADTQYFGPGTRLTVL.

This clonotype was counted ten times or more. The rearrangement joins TRBV28 to TRBJ2-6, with no clear D. V lost 2 bases and J 0 bases, leaving 5 bases between the germline ends. Germline lookup yields CDR1 MDHEN and CDR2 SYDVKM. The CDR3 contains 15 residues. The CDR3 loop is CASSLVPSGANVLTF. As DNA, the CDR3 is TGTGCCAGCAGTTTAGTGCCCTCTGGGGCCAACGTCCTGACTTTC.

This clonotype was counted a single time. The J gene is TRBJ2-1, the V gene TRBV24-1; 12 bases are a match to TRBD1. V gave up 1 base and J gave up 7 bases; unmatched junction bases: 7. The CDR3 contains 17 residues. The germline V gene has CDR1 KGHDR and CDR2 SFDVKD. CDR3 protein: CATSDFEGQGALNEQFF. CDR3 nucleotides: TGTGCCACCAGTGATTTCGAGGGACAGGGGGCGCTGAATGAGCAGTTCTTC.

There are many counts of this clonotype. The chain employs TRBV20-1 and TRBJ2-3, with D uncertain. V was shortened by 6 bases and J by 2 bases, with 12 bases between the two germline ends. Germline CDR1 and CDR2: DFQATT and SNEGSKA (reference sequence). This CDR3 has 13 amino acids. CDR3 bases: TGCAGTGCCGCGACCCCTGACACAGATACGCAGTATTTT. Amino acids: CSAATPDTDTQYF.

This clonotype was seen repeatedly, ten times or more. The chain couples TRBV9 to TRBJ2-2; D gene uncertain. In germline, CDR1 is SGDLS, CDR2 YYNGEE. CDR3 length equals 13 residues. Deletions cut 1 base from V and 4 bases from J, with 5 bases between. The CDR3 is CASSVRTTGELFF. CDR3 nucleotide sequence: TGTGCCAGCAGCGTAAGGACCACCGGGGAGCTGTTTTTT.